This passage covers 31 T cell receptor beta chains from one sample sequenced in a study of beta chain features in type 1 diabetes. The isolated RNA, all of it, was reverse transcribed, so expressed TCRB transcripts were what got sequenced. Sequenced by immunoSEQ multiplex PCR; TCRdb stores in-frame clones only, minus some. The data show tens of thousands of clones, with approximately 56% seen just once and over 2% held by the top ten. Sequencing was done on a sample of Tregs from blood. These receptor sequences come from a woman aged 18 to 35 in good health.

The chain recombines TRBV10-3 with TRBJ1-5, with unresolved D. CDR3 length: 13 residues. The V gene lost 9 bases and the J gene lost 5 bases, with 14 bases spanning the gap. Germline V lookup: CDR1 ENHRY, CDR2 SYGVKD. The CDR3, as DNA: TGTGCCATGGCCCCCAGGATCGATCAGCCCCAGCATTTT. Its protein is CAMAPRIDQPQHF.

This chain joins TRBV9 and TRBJ2-5, with 7 bases lining up with TRBD1. The junction had 8 bases not matched to a gene; V was cut back by 4 bases and J by 5 bases. The germline gives CDR1 SGDLS, CDR2 YYNGEE. This CDR3 region has 14 residues. CDR3 coding DNA: TGTGCCAGCAGCACAGGGGAGTTATTCGAGACCCAGTACTTC. Translation gives CASSTGELFETQYF.

Turning to this clone: Other nucleotide sequences from this sample produce the same CDR3. The chain links TRBV5-4 to TRBJ2-5; perhaps TRBD1 as D (6 bases). The CDR3 consists of 13 residues. Germline lookup yields CDR1 SGHNT and CDR2 YYREEE (reference sequence). Trimming left V 3 bases short and J 2 bases short, with 8 bases between. CDR3 DNA sequence: TGTGCCAGCAGCTGGGGGCTTCAAGAGACCCAGTACTTC. This encodes CASSWGLQETQYF.

This chain links TRBV11-3 with TRBJ2-1; the match to TRBD2 covers 10 bases. With 0 bases clipped from V and 10 bases from J, the junction kept 6 bases outside the gene matches. This CDR3 contains 15 residues. The germline CDR1 and CDR2 sequences are SGHNT and YENEEA. The CDR3 DNA is TGTGCCAGCAGCTTAGACGGTAGCGGGAGGTTCGAGCAGTTCTTC. Translation: CASSLDGSGRFEQFF.

The chain links TRBV28 to TRBJ2-2; D uncertain. V shed 5 bases and J shed 1 base, with 5 bases lying between them. There are 13 residues in the CDR3. CDR1 and CDR2 (germline): MDHEN, SYDVKM. The CDR3 spells CASSRVNTGELFF. The CDR3 nucleotides read TGTGCCAGCAGTAGAGTGAACACCGGGGAGCTGTTTTTT.

This chain uses TRBV18 with TRBJ1-4; TRBD1 agrees at 7 bases. V lost 4 bases, J lost 0 bases, and 5 bases stayed unmatched. CDR3 length: 16 amino acids. The germline gives CDR1 KGHSH, CDR2 LQKENI. The CDR3 DNA sequence: TGTGCCAGCTCACTCCACAGGGGTGCAACTAATGAAAAACTGTTTTTT. This encodes CASSLHRGATNEKLFF.

The chain couples TRBV7-3 to TRBJ2-7; D ambiguous. Trimming pared 0 bases from V and 5 bases from J, leaving 8 bases between. This CDR3 spans 13 amino acids. Germline assignment: CDR1 SGHTA and CDR2 FQGTGA. The CDR3 loop reads CASSLTFADEQYF. CDR3 DNA: TGTGCCAGCAGCTTAACGTTCGCAGACGAGCAGTACTTC.

The chain links TRBV4-3 to TRBJ2-5; D gene unclear. The CDR3 is made up of 13 amino acids. V was pared by 6 bases and J by 1 base, with 9 bases between. The germline V gene encodes CDR1 LGHNA and CDR2 YSLEER. The DNA of the CDR3 is TGCGCCAGCAGTCGGTTAGCCCAAGAGACCCAGTACTTC. It codes for CASSRLAQETQYF.

This clone has only a few counts. One end of the junction is discordant with germline, which a read error may explain. This rearrangement joins TRBV29-1 to TRBJ2-5, with D perhaps matching TRBD1 (5 bases). CDR3 length equals 11 residues. CDR1 is SQVTM, CDR2 ANQGSEA, per germline. The DNA of the CDR3 is TGCAGCGTTGAAGCACAGGCCGTTCGGAACTTC. Translated: CSVEAQAVRNF.

The CDR3 region has the DNA TGTGCCAGCAGTTTAAGGGACACCCACGTCACTGAAGCTTTCTTT. This translates into CASSLRDTHVTEAFF. The gene calls are TRBV27 and TRBJ1-1; possible D gene TRBD1, 6 bases. Germline loops: CDR1 MNHEY, CDR2 SMNVEV (reference sequence). Trimming took off 2 bases at V and 4 bases at J, with 14 bases between the two ends. CDR3 size: 15 residues.

The chain joins TRBV5-1 to TRBJ2-6; D is ambiguous. The CDR3 is 14 amino acids. Per the germline V gene, CDR1 is SGHRS and CDR2 is YFSETQ. V was shortened by 5 bases and J by 2 bases, with 8 bases between the two germline ends. DNA for the CDR3: TGCGCCAGCAGTGTGAGTACTGGGGCCAACGTCCTGACTTTC. The encoded protein is CASSVSTGANVLTF.

V usage is TRBV18 and J usage is TRBJ1-1, with 7 bases matching TRBD1. The J segment lost 6 bases and the V segment lost 1 base, leaving 2 bases of the junction unmatched. This CDR3 has 13 residues. Germline CDR1 and CDR2: KGHSH and LQKENI. CDR3 DNA sequence: TGTGCCAGCTCACCACTGGGGACAGCTGAAGCTTTCTTT. Its protein is CASSPLGTAEAFF.

This clone is medium-sized. J is TRBJ2-7 and V is TRBV28; unclear D gene. In germline, CDR1 is MDHEN, CDR2 SYDVKM. This CDR3 is 12 amino acids long. V gave up 5 bases and J gave up 3 bases, with 8 bases separating them. In nucleotides, the CDR3 is TGTGCCAGCAGTCTCTCAGACTACGAGCAGTACTTC. It specifies CASSLSDYEQYF.

The chain is built from TRBV27 and TRBJ1-1; 8 nucleotides align to TRBD1. CDR3 length equals 17 residues. Looked up from germline, CDR1 is MNHEY and CDR2 is SMNVEV (reference sequence). Trimming cost V 6 bases and J 1 base; bases outside gene matches: 13. The DNA for the CDR3 is TGTGCCAGCAGGGGTTCCCCAGGGGGCGTCGGGAACACTGAAGCTTTCTTT. This sequence encodes CASRGSPGGVGNTEAFF.

This clone was counted only a few times. V and J are TRBV7-8 and TRBJ1-5; weak D call: TRBD1 (6 bases). The V gene's germline CDR1 is SGHVS and CDR2 FQNEAQ. V was clipped by 4 bases and J by 2 bases, with 9 bases between them. The CDR3 is 14 amino acids. The CDR3 loop is CASSSDSGNQPQHF. The DNA of the CDR3 is TGTGCCAGCAGCTCGGACAGCGGCAATCAGCCCCAGCATTTT.

The chain links TRBV7-8 to TRBJ2-5, with 9 bases lining up with TRBD2. The CDR3 covers 15 residues. Germline V gene data show CDR1 as SGHVS and CDR2 as FQNEAQ. The V segment lost 2 bases and the J segment 5 bases; nucleotides outside the gene matches: 6. CDR3 nucleotides: TGTGCCAGCAGCTTAAGTAGCGGGAGATCTGAGACCCAGTACTTC. The encoded protein is CASSLSSGRSETQYF.

The chain combines TRBV29-1 with TRBJ2-1; D is ambiguous. V gave up 7 bases and J gave up 3 bases, with 13 bases separating them. The CDR3 runs 13 residues. CDR1 SQVTM and CDR2 ANQGSEA come from the germline V gene. CDR3 in DNA: TGCAGCGAACCCAATGGCAGCTACAATGAGCAGTTCTTC. It codes for CSEPNGSYNEQFF.

This clone was detected only a few times. The rearrangement joins TRBV7-9 to TRBJ1-5; the match to TRBD1 covers 9 bases. Germline trimming cut 1 base from V and 5 bases from J; bases unmatched to any gene: 9. In germline, CDR1 is SEHNR, CDR2 FQNEAQ (reference sequence). This CDR3 has 17 residues. The CDR3 here is CASSLVFGTGKDQPQHF. CDR3 coding DNA: TGTGCCAGCAGCTTAGTCTTTGGGACAGGGAAGGATCAGCCCCAGCATTTT.

The chain uses TRBV7-2 and TRBJ2-3, with D perhaps TRBD2 (5 bases). Trimming removed 1 base at V and 2 bases at J, with 10 bases between. The CDR3 consists of 15 residues. Per the germline V gene, CDR1 is SGHTA and CDR2 is FQGNSA. As DNA, the CDR3 is TGTGCCAGCAGCTTAGGGACTCTATCCACAGATACGCAGTATTTT. Translating gives CASSLGTLSTDTQYF. Complete variable domain (other parts from reference TRBV7-2 and TRBJ2-3): GAGVSQSPSNKVTEKGKDVELRCDPISGHTALYWYRQSLGQGLEFLIYFQGNSAPDKSGLPSDRFSAERTGGSVSTLTIQRTQQEDSAVYLCASSLGTLSTDTQYFGPGTRLTVL.

The chain joins TRBV5-1 to TRBJ2-1, with D perhaps matching TRBD2 (6 bases). This CDR3 spans 14 amino acids. Trimming left V 4 bases short and J 8 bases short, with 16 bases between. Germline CDR1 reads SGHRS; CDR2 reads YFSETQ. The CDR3 DNA reads as TGCGCCAGCAGCAGCTTGCAAGCGGGCGATGAGCAGTTCTTC. This codes for CASSSLQAGDEQFF.

This clone was seen a handful of times. The V and J genes are TRBV19 and TRBJ1-2; D gene ambiguous. V was clipped by 8 bases and J by 3 bases, with 4 bases between them. In germline, CDR1 is LNHDA, CDR2 SQIVND (reference sequence). The length of the CDR3 is 10 residues. The CDR3 bases are TGTGCCAGTCGTGACTATGGCTACACCTTC. Translation gives CASRDYGYTF.

The chain has TRBV2 and TRBJ1-1; D perhaps matches TRBD1 (5 bases). The germline V gene encodes CDR1 SNHLY and CDR2 FYNNEI. V was shortened by 4 bases and J by 4 bases, with 10 bases between the two germline ends. This CDR3 spans 13 amino acids. The CDR3 sequence: CASSADRSTEAFF. The CDR3 DNA sequence: TGTGCCAGCAGTGCAGACAGAAGCACTGAAGCTTTCTTT.

This chain links TRBV27 with TRBJ2-1; 9 bases align to TRBD2. Trimming removed 5 bases from V and 4 bases from J; junction bases left unmatched: 6. CDR1 MNHEY and CDR2 SMNVEV come from the germline V gene (reference sequence). This CDR3 region has 15 residues. CDR3 in amino acids: CASSKAGGAYNEQFF. CDR3 in DNA: TGTGCCAGCAGTAAAGCGGGAGGTGCTTACAATGAGCAGTTCTTC.

The chain employs TRBV2 and TRBJ1-5; TRBD1 matches at 9 bases. This CDR3 contains 14 residues. Germline CDR1 and CDR2: SNHLY and FYNNEI. Trimming removed 7 bases from V and 5 bases from J; junction bases left unmatched: 6. In DNA form, the CDR3 reads TGTGCCAGCACCGGGACAGGGAGTTATCAGCCCCAGCATTTT. Its translation: CASTGTGSYQPQHF.

The chain links TRBV7-2 to TRBJ1-1, with 7 bases identical to TRBD1. The ends lost 7 bases at V and 10 bases at J; junction bases unmatched: 18. The CDR3 sequence is 15 residues long. Germline CDR1 is SGHTA and CDR2 is FQGNSA. Here the CDR3 reads CASILTRAGGGRAFF. The DNA of the CDR3 is TGTGCCAGCATCCTAACTCGGGCAGGGGGAGGAAGAGCTTTCTTT.

CDR3 amino acids: CSVGLAGRGQYF. In nucleotides, the CDR3 is TGCAGCGTTGGACTAGCGGGACGGGGGCAGTACTTC. The rearrangement links TRBV29-1 to TRBJ2-7; 11 nucleotides agree with TRBD2. The CDR3 loop spans 12 amino acids. V lost 4 bases, J lost 9 bases, and 5 bases stayed unmatched. Germline V CDR1 and CDR2: SQVTM, ANQGSEA.

The J gene is TRBJ1-2, the V gene TRBV28, with D possibly matching TRBD1 (6 bases). Germline V CDR1 and CDR2: MDHEN, SYDVKM. The V end was cut by 6 bases, the J end by 4 bases, with 9 bases between. The CDR3 length is 12 residues. CDR3 amino acids: CASSGQTYGYTF. The CDR3 coding sequence is TGTGCCAGCAGCGGACAGACCTATGGCTACACCTTC.

The rearrangement links TRBV2 to TRBJ1-5; 7 bases align to TRBD1. The CDR3 length is 15 residues. J lost 2 bases, V lost 6 bases, and 7 bases had no gene match. The germline V gene has CDR1 SNHLY and CDR2 FYNNEI. The CDR3 loop reads CASSLGGQRNQPQHF. DNA for the CDR3: TGTGCCAGCAGCCTTGGGGGACAGCGCAATCAGCCCCAGCATTTT.

This clone was recorded a few times. The J gene is TRBJ2-7, the V gene TRBV28, with D perhaps TRBD2 (6 bases). The germline gives CDR1 MDHEN, CDR2 SYDVKM. There are 15 residues in the CDR3. Trimming cost V 6 bases and J 1 base, with 16 bases left between them. The CDR3 reads CASSLAGLGSYEQYF. In nucleotides, the CDR3 is TGTGCCAGCAGCCTGGCGGGATTGGGGTCCTACGAGCAGTACTTC.

This clone was observed a few times. The V and J genes are TRBV30 and TRBJ1-5; TRBD1 is a possible D gene (5 bases). Trimming pared 5 bases from V and 3 bases from J, leaving 11 bases between. Germline V gives CDR1 GTSNPN, CDR2 SVGIG (reference sequence). There are 13 residues in the CDR3. The CDR3 nucleotides are TGTGCCTGGGGGACTGGTCCCAATCAGCCCCAGCATTTT. Encoded protein: CAWGTGPNQPQHF.

The chain has TRBV6-5 and TRBJ2-5; 13 bases are a match to TRBD2. Trimming cost V 4 bases and J 6 bases; bases outside gene matches: 2. The germline V gene has CDR1 MNHEY and CDR2 SVGAGI. The CDR3 consists of 14 residues. CDR3 bases: TGTGCCAGCAGTTCGGGACTAGCGGGGCAGACCCAGTACTTC. It specifies CASSSGLAGQTQYF.